This entry lists 3 T cell receptor beta chains sequenced from one sample in a study of T-cell memory formation after mild COVID-19. TCRdb reprocessed the 5' RACE reads with MiXCR, giving one entry per CDR3 protein. The data show hundreds of thousands of distinct CDR3 sequences, roughly 13% seen once. The specimen was PBMCs or a T cell subset sorted from them (not recorded which). Receptors originate from a man in his late teens or twenties who had mild COVID-19 (a few samples of this study predate the infection). Cell type and time point are not known.

This rearrangement joins TRBV27 to TRBJ2-7; 7 bases line up with TRBD2. The germline CDR1 and CDR2 sequences are MNHEY and SMNVEV (reference sequence). The V and J ends lost 6 bases and 6 bases, in that order; junction bases with no gene match: 8. There are 13 residues in the CDR3. The DNA for the CDR3 is TGTGCCAGCAGCCCCGGGGGAGGGCTCGAGCAGTACGTC. Protein sequence: CASSPGGGLEQYV.

This clonotype was counted at least ten times. The V call is TRBV5-1, the J call TRBJ2-6; a possible D gene is TRBD1 (6 bases). Per germline, CDR1 SGHRS and CDR2 YFSETQ. The V end was cut by 4 bases, the J end by 4 bases, with 24 bases between. This CDR3 is 19 amino acids long. This chain's CDR3 is CASSGTDSDAVFGANVLTF. Here the CDR3 DNA reads TGCGCCAGCAGCGGGACGGACAGCGATGCCGTCTTCGGGGCCAACGTCCTGACTTTC. Full variable domain (rest looked up from reference TRBV5-1 and TRBJ2-6): KAGVTQTPRYLIKTRGQQVTLSCSPISGHRSVSWYQQTPGQGLQFLFEYFSETQRNKGNFPGRFSGRQFSNSRSEMNVSTLELGDSALYLCASSGTDSDAVFGANVLTFGAGSRLTVL.

This chain uses TRBV11-2 with TRBJ1-2, with unresolved D. Germline V CDR1 and CDR2: SGHAT, FQNNGV. Between the trimmed V and J ends, which lost 5 bases and 4 bases, there was a span of 11 bases. The CDR3 loop spans 13 amino acids. Here the CDR3 DNA reads TGTGCCAGCAGCCGAGGACGGTCCTATGGCTACACCTTC. Its translation: CASSRGRSYGYTF. Supplemented by reference TRBV11-2 and TRBJ1-2, the full variable domain reads EAGVAQSPRYKIIEKRQSVAFWCNPISGHATLYWYQQILGQGPKLLIQFQNNGVVDDSQLPKDRFSAERLKGVDSTLKIQPAKLEDSAVYLCASSRGRSYGYTFGSGTRLTVV.